These 28 T cell receptor beta chains share one sample of origin, sequenced in a study of beta chain features in type 1 diabetes. Findings of the study overall: All four CD4+ subsets of Type 1 diabetes patients contained TCRB CDR3s that were moderately but significantly shorter.

Their antigens remain unidentified. Expressed TCRB transcripts were sequenced after all isolated RNA was converted to cDNA. Libraries were prepared by immunoSEQ multiplex PCR; TCRdb keeps only in-frame clonotypes and omits some of them. The sample records 150,000 to 190,000 clones, about a tenth being singletons. The sequencing sample was made of central memory CD4+ T cells from blood. The origin of the receptors is a man aged 25-45 years with type 1 diabetes.

This clone was counted a few times. V and J are TRBV29-1 and TRBJ2-2; the match to TRBD1 covers 9 bases. Germline trimming cut 6 bases from V and 0 bases from J; bases unmatched to any gene: 5. The CDR3 consists of 15 residues. Germline V CDR1 and CDR2: SQVTM, ANQGSEA. CDR3 nucleotides: TGCAGCGTAGAGGACAGGGGATCGAACACCGGGGAGCTGTTTTTT. Encoded protein: CSVEDRGSNTGELFF.

This clone was detected a few times. CDR3 residues: CASKDPGRDTQYF. In DNA, the CDR3 is TGTGCCAGCAAAGACCCGGGAAGAGATACGCAGTATTTT. The rearrangement joins TRBV7-8 to TRBJ2-3; TRBD2 might be the D (5 bases). The CDR3 has 13 amino acids. The V end was cut by 7 bases, the J end by 5 bases, with 13 bases between. CDR1 SGHVS and CDR2 FQNEAQ come from the germline V gene.

V gene TRBV4-3 combines with J gene TRBJ1-2; 7 positions agree with TRBD1. Germline CDR1 is LGHNA and CDR2 is YSLEER. The J segment lost 3 bases and the V segment lost 0 bases, leaving 7 bases of the junction unmatched. The CDR3 is 16 residues long. The CDR3 here is CASSQDRTGPYYGYTF. The CDR3 DNA reads TGCGCCAGCAGCCAAGACAGGACAGGTCCGTACTATGGCTACACCTTC.

The sample holds a few counts of this clone. The chain recombines TRBV30 with TRBJ1-4, with TRBD1 matching over 7 bases. In germline, CDR1 is GTSNPN, CDR2 SVGIG (reference sequence). With 3 bases clipped from V and 7 bases from J, the junction kept 11 bases outside the gene matches. The CDR3 sequence is 15 residues long. CDR3 loop: CAWSQAGTVGEKLFF. CDR3 DNA: TGTGCCTGGAGCCAAGCCGGGACAGTTGGTGAAAAACTGTTTTTT.

The chain has TRBV14 and TRBJ2-1, with TRBD2 matching over 12 bases. Looked up from germline, CDR1 is SGHDN and CDR2 is FVKESK. CDR3 length equals 16 residues. Germline trimming cut 3 bases from V and 6 bases from J; bases unmatched to any gene: 6. CDR3 residues: CASSQRGTSGFNEQFF. CDR3 bases: TGTGCCAGCAGCCAGAGGGGGACTAGCGGGTTCAATGAGCAGTTCTTC.

The V and J genes are TRBV7-2 and TRBJ2-7, with D possibly being TRBD2 (7 bases). Trimming took 1 base from V and 7 from J, leaving 17 bases between them. Germline V gene lookup returns CDR1 SGHTA and CDR2 FQGNSA. The CDR3 is 15 residues long. The CDR3 DNA sequence: TGTGCCAGCAGCTTAGTGGGGGGGACACCGGGGGAGCAGTACTTC. This gives the protein CASSLVGGTPGEQYF.

The V and J genes are TRBV9 and TRBJ1-1, with TRBD1 matching 7 bases. The CDR3 has 14 amino acids. CDR1 is SGDLS, CDR2 YYNGEE, per germline. V dropped 4 bases and J dropped 5; count of bases not matched to a gene: 8. CDR3 in DNA: TGTGCCAGCAGCTTGGGCATACAGGGGACTGAAGCTTTCTTT. It is translated as CASSLGIQGTEAFF.

This clone has just a few counts. This chain joins TRBV5-6 and TRBJ2-7; 7 bases are a match to TRBD1. The CDR3 covers 13 residues. Germline V gene lookup returns CDR1 SGHDT and CDR2 YYEEEE. Trimming removed 2 bases from V and 3 bases from J; junction bases left unmatched: 2. For the CDR3, the DNA is TGTGCCAGCAGCTTCAACAGGGGCTACGAGCAGTACTTC. Translated: CASSFNRGYEQYF.

A note on this clone: The junction departs from germline at one end; a sequencing error may be responsible. The chain carries TRBV20-1 and TRBJ2-1; no definite D call. CDR1 is DFQATT and CDR2 is SNEGSKA in the germline V gene (reference sequence). This CDR3 is 10 amino acids long. The CDR3 is CSASYSEQFF. The CDR3 DNA reads as TGCAGTGCTAGTTACAGTGAGCAGTTCTTC.

The chain links TRBV4-2 to TRBJ2-1; the match to TRBD2 covers 10 bases. The CDR3 loop spans 17 amino acids. V lost 1 base and J lost 9; bases outside the gene matches: 12. Germline lookup yields CDR1 LGHNA and CDR2 YNFKEQ. CDR3 sequence reads: CASSQGTSGLLRGEQFF. The CDR3 DNA follows: TGTGCCAGCAGCCAAGGGACTAGCGGCCTCCTCCGGGGTGAGCAGTTCTTC.

The chain combines TRBV5-1 with TRBJ2-5; 14 bases map to TRBD2. There are 16 residues in the CDR3. V lost 6 bases to trimming and J lost 4 bases; unmatched junction nucleotides: 8. The V gene's germline CDR1 is SGHRS and CDR2 YFSETQ. The CDR3 loop reads CASMSRGTSGGETQYF. CDR3 in DNA: TGCGCCAGCATGTCTCGTGGGACTAGCGGGGGAGAGACCCAGTACTTC.

This clone was picked up a small number of times. The chain recombines TRBV28 with TRBJ1-4; 8 nucleotides match TRBD1. J lost 5 bases, V lost 6 bases, and 2 bases had no gene match. This CDR3 has 13 amino acids. CDR1 is MDHEN, CDR2 SYDVKM, per germline. CDR3 coding DNA: TGTGCCAGCAGCACAGGGGGAAATGAAAAACTGTTTTTT. Translated: CASSTGGNEKLFF.

This clone was picked up a small number of times. The chain links TRBV5-6 to TRBJ1-2; D is possibly TRBD1 (6 bases). This CDR3 region has 14 residues. From germline, CDR1 is SGHDT and CDR2 YYEEEE. The ends were cut back, 1 base at V and 6 bases at J, with 13 bases in the middle. CDR3 in amino acids: CASSLLSRGHGYTF. Written as DNA, the CDR3 is TGTGCCAGCAGCTTGTTGTCCAGGGGACATGGCTACACCTTC.

The chain recombines TRBV5-5 with TRBJ1-2; the D is unclear. The length of the CDR3 is 13 residues. Looked up from germline, CDR1 is SGHKS and CDR2 is YYEKEE (reference sequence). Trimming took off 3 bases at V and 2 bases at J, with 8 bases between the two ends. The CDR3 nucleotides read TGTGCCAGCAGCTCCCAGCGGAACTATGGCTACACCTTC. It translates to CASSSQRNYGYTF.

This clone was picked up a small number of times. The chain recombines TRBV29-1 with TRBJ2-5; 7 bases map to TRBD2. From germline, CDR1 is SQVTM and CDR2 ANQGSEA. The CDR3 loop spans 14 amino acids. V trimming: 3 bases; J trimming: 2 bases; junction bases outside the gene matches: 6. The CDR3 DNA reads TGCAGCGTTGAGGGCGCTAGCGGACAAGAGACCCAGTACTTC. Translation gives CSVEGASGQETQYF. Full variable domain (remainder filled in from reference TRBV29-1 and TRBJ2-5): SAVISQKPSRDICQRGTSLTIQCQVDSQVTMMFWYRQQPGQSLTLIATANQGSEATYESGFVIDKFPISRPNLTFSTLTVSNMSPEDSSIYLCSVEGASGQETQYFGPGTRLLVL.

The V and J genes are TRBV28 and TRBJ1-2; D ambiguous. V was shortened by 10 bases and J by 2 bases, with 11 bases between the two germline ends. This CDR3 region has 12 residues. The germline gives CDR1 MDHEN, CDR2 SYDVKM. This chain's CDR3 is CATWERNYGYTF. The CDR3 bases are TGTGCCACCTGGGAGAGGAACTATGGCTACACCTTC.

This clone has only a few counts. The V call is TRBV7-9, the J call TRBJ1-1; D is unresolved. Trimming stripped 8 bases from V and 2 bases from J, with 15 bases between. CDR1 SEHNR and CDR2 FQNEAQ come from the germline V gene (reference sequence). The CDR3 contains 14 residues. CDR3 sequence: CASAGRAANTEAFF. CDR3 in DNA: TGTGCCAGCGCCGGGAGGGCAGCAAACACTGAAGCTTTCTTT.

The chain links TRBV5-1 to TRBJ2-6; the match to TRBD1 covers 8 bases. The germline V gene has CDR1 SGHRS and CDR2 YFSETQ. This CDR3 is 18 amino acids long. V was pared by 6 bases and J by 2 bases, with 13 bases of the junction left unmatched. The CDR3 is CASTANSGGAPGANVLTF. In nucleotides, the CDR3 is TGCGCCAGCACCGCTAACTCAGGGGGCGCTCCTGGGGCCAACGTCCTGACTTTC.

J is TRBJ2-7 and V is TRBV7-9, with a possible D match to TRBD1 (6 bases). With 7 bases removed from V and 7 bases from J, the gap between germline ends came to 17 bases. This CDR3 spans 13 amino acids. The germline CDR1 and CDR2 sequences are SEHNR and FQNEAQ (reference sequence). This CDR3 is CASIDRWAGEQYF. CDR3 DNA sequence: TGTGCCAGCATCGACAGGTGGGCCGGGGAGCAGTACTTC. The whole variable domain, remainder taken from reference TRBV7-9 and TRBJ2-7, is DTGVSQNPRHKITKRGQNVTFRCDPISEHNRLYWYRQTLGQGPEFLTYFQNEAQLEKSRLLSDRFSAERPKGSFSTLEIQRTEQGDSAMYLCASIDRWAGEQYFGPGTRLTVT.

The chain is built from TRBV6-5 and TRBJ2-5, with a tentative D call TRBD2 (6 bases). Trimming removed 6 bases at V and 5 bases at J, with 13 bases between. In germline, CDR1 is MNHEY, CDR2 SVGAGI. The CDR3 is 13 residues long. DNA of the CDR3: TGTGCCAGCAGCCGCGGGGCTCTGGAGACCCAGTACTTC. This gives the protein CASSRGALETQYF.

The chain combines TRBV5-1 with TRBJ2-1; the D gene is possibly TRBD1 (5 bases). From germline, CDR1 is SGHRS and CDR2 YFSETQ. There are 14 residues in the CDR3. Trimming removed 1 base from V and 7 bases from J, with 12 bases in between. DNA of the CDR3: TGCGCCAGCAGCTTGTTAGGGGTTACAAATGAGCAGTTCTTC. This gives the protein CASSLLGVTNEQFF.

The chain is built from TRBV4-1 and TRBJ2-2; 7 positions agree with TRBD2. V was clipped by 1 base and J by 1 base; unmatched bases: 3. This CDR3 has 16 residues. Germline values: CDR1 MGHRA, CDR2 YSYEKL. CDR3: CASSQGLAENTGELFF. In nucleotides, the CDR3 is TGCGCCAGCAGCCAAGGGCTAGCGGAGAACACCGGGGAGCTGTTTTTT.

The chain combines TRBV23-1 with TRBJ1-2; D is unclear. TRBV23-1 has ORF status, its function being uncertain. Trimming removed 4 bases from V and 6 bases from J, with 15 bases in between. The CDR3 contains 14 residues. The CDR3 DNA follows: TGCGCCAGCAGTCCTGGTCACCGGTCTCATGGCTACACCTTC. This translates into CASSPGHRSHGYTF.

The rearrangement joins TRBV29-1 to TRBJ2-6; possibly TRBD1 for D (6 bases). From germline, CDR1 is SQVTM and CDR2 ANQGSEA. The CDR3 length is 15 residues. Trimming cost V 6 bases and J 2 bases, with 14 bases left between them. CDR3 protein: CSVQQGITGANVLTF. CDR3 DNA: TGCAGCGTGCAACAGGGTATAACTGGGGCCAACGTCCTGACTTTC.

V is TRBV7-9 and J is TRBJ1-5; the D is unclear. From germline, CDR1 is SEHNR and CDR2 FQNEAQ (reference sequence). The CDR3 length is 12 residues. Trimming shortened V by 6 bases and J by 6 bases, and 9 bases separated the two germline ends. CDR3: CASSYNSQPQHF. Written as DNA, the CDR3 is TGTGCCAGCAGTTATAACAGTCAGCCCCAGCATTTT.

This clone appeared a few times. This chain joins TRBV19 and TRBJ1-2; tentatively, D is TRBD1 (5 bases). Trimming left V 5 bases short and J 8 bases short, with 15 bases between. CDR3 length: 13 amino acids. Germline V gene data show CDR1 as LNHDA and CDR2 as SQIVND (reference sequence). CDR3 nucleotide sequence: TGTGCCAGTAGTGCAGGGTTGGAAAGGGGCTACACCTTC. This gives the protein CASSAGLERGYTF.

Here the CDR3 reads CASRLAGDYNEQFF. In nucleotides, the CDR3 is TGCGCCAGCAGACTAGCGGGAGACTACAATGAGCAGTTCTTC. V usage is TRBV5-1 and J usage is TRBJ2-1; the match to TRBD2 covers 11 bases. Germline CDR1 reads SGHRS; CDR2 reads YFSETQ. J lost 3 bases, V lost 5 bases, and 1 base had no gene match. The CDR3 sequence is 14 residues long.

This clone was detected a few times. The chain employs TRBV28 and TRBJ2-1, with D possibly being TRBD2 (5 bases). Germline V lookup: CDR1 MDHEN, CDR2 SYDVKM. V was shortened by 3 bases and J by 6 bases, with 15 bases between the two germline ends. The CDR3 contains 15 residues. Written as DNA, the CDR3 is TGTGCCAGCAGTTTGTCGGGGTCCAAGGTCAATGAGCAGTTCTTC. Residues: CASSLSGSKVNEQFF.